The entry below gives a single TCR beta chain sequence along with its context. What it binds is not known. The CDR3 ends on some other residue instead of the conserved phenylalanine or tryptophan, so this is likely a read error. No DNA is shown, since the ends of the CDR3 on it are uncertain; the CDR3 is the one TCRdb lists. These data belong to a study of shared clonotypes between healthy human individuals. General study points: Naive CD4 clonotypes overlapped across a few donors at approximately 4.5%.

Every one of the donors was a Caucasian adult that lived in Nashville, Tennessee. It was across several immunoSEQ plates that each subset's genomic DNA was evenly split. Using immunoSEQ multiplex PCR, the repertoire was profiled, and TCRdb retains in-frame clones only, with some absent. The table includes over a million clones, just under 99% detected once. The germline V gene encodes CDR1 SGHDT and CDR2 YYEEEE. From its first to its last residue, the CDR3 has 11 amino acids. The specimen was naive CD4+ T cells sorted from blood. The subset: CD45RA+ positively selected. The V and J genes are TRBV5-6 and TRBJ2-7; the D call TRBD1 from the table was never checked on the DNA. This TCR came from a man between 25 and 39 years old in good health. This CDR3 is CASSLLGTGLR.